These T cell receptor beta chains were read from a single sample in a study of low-dose radiotherapy and immunotherapy resistance in tumors. Using its own MiXCR run on the reads, TCRdb lists one record per CDR3 protein. The table lists around 57,000 distinct CDR3 sequences, around 33% of them singletons, with approximately 8.4% in the top ten. The sequences come from PBMCs, collected after low-dose radiotherapy plus immunotherapy. The receptors come from a male donor with rectosigmoid adenocarcinoma. The CDR3 runs from the conserved cysteine through the conserved F or W. The order of the fields is CDR3 length, J gene, clone size, D gene, V gene, CDR3 protein, CDR3 DNA. A D gene is named only where the DNA matches it firmly. Clone size is given for some rows only: seen once, a few or many times, or a class if the clone is expanded.

15 | TRBJ2-3 | many | NA | TRBV12-3/TRBV12-4 | CASSFDGAEGDTQYF | TGTGCCAGCAGTTTCGACGGCGCAGAGGGAGATACGCAGTATTTT
15 | TRBJ1-2 | many | TRBD1 | TRBV5-6 | CASEGQGINGYGYTF | TGTGCCAGCGAGGGACAGGGGATAAATGGGTATGGCTACACCTTC
16 | TRBJ2-1 | many | TRBD2 | TRBV5-6 | CASSGGGGRADNEQFF | TGTGCCAGCAGCGGCGGGGGCGGGAGGGCAGACAATGAGCAGTTCTTC
16 | TRBJ1-1 | many | NA | TRBV6-2/TRBV6-3 | CASSPSGMREYTEAFF | TGTGCCAGCAGTCCCTCCGGTATGAGGGAGTACACTGAAGCTTTCTTT
11 | TRBJ1-1 | many | NA | TRBV7-9 | CASSSQNEAFF | TGTGCCAGCAGCTCGCAGAATGAAGCTTTCTTT
12 | TRBJ2-7 | NA | NA | TRBV6-6 | CASSYSLYEQYF | TGTGCCAGCAGTTACTCGCTCTACGAGCAGTACTTC
15 | TRBJ1-3 | NA | NA | TRBV7-2 | CASSLVGISGNTIYF | TGTGCCAGCAGCTTAGTTGGGATCTCTGGAAACACCATATATTTT
15 | TRBJ2-2 | NA | NA | TRBV5-5 | CASSPNGQNTGELFF | TGTGCCAGCAGCCCCAATGGGCAGAACACCGGGGAGCTGTTTTTT
12 | TRBJ2-7 | medium-sized | NA | TRBV28 | CASSFFAYEQYF | TGTGCCAGCAGTTTTTTCGCCTACGAGCAGTACTTC
14 | TRBJ1-5 | medium-sized | TRBD1 | TRBV24-1 | CATSLQGANQPQHF | TGTGCCACCAGTCTCCAGGGGGCGAATCAGCCCCAGCATTTT
14 | TRBJ2-3 | NA | NA | TRBV15 | CATSRGQLADTQYF | TGTGCCACCAGCAGAGGACAGTTAGCAGATACGCAGTATTTT
12 | TRBJ2-7 | NA | NA | TRBV28 | CASSDEKYEQYF | TGTGCCAGCAGTGACGAAAAGTACGAGCAGTACTTC
12 | TRBJ2-3 | NA | TRBD1 | TRBV6-6 | CASSEGTAAQYF | TGTGCCAGCAGTGAAGGGACAGCCGCGCAGTATTTT
16 | TRBJ2-1 | many | TRBD2 | TRBV19 | CASSMNSGSSYNEQFF | TGTGCCAGTAGTATGAATAGCGGGAGCTCCTACAATGAGCAGTTCTTC